The rows below give T cell receptor beta chains drawn from one sample of a study of blood T cells in healthy people across ages. One entry per CDR3 protein results from TCRdb running MiXCR on the 5' RACE reads. The repertoire holds hundreds of thousands of distinct CDR3 sequences, with roughly 41% as singletons. Sample: blood. All receptors come from an elderly man in good health. CDR3s include the opening cysteine and the closing phenylalanine or tryptophan. Each record gives: clone size, V gene, D gene, J gene, CDR3 DNA, CDR3 protein. The D gene is left open where the match is weak. Only some rows state a clone size, as once, few, many or a class for expanded clones.

>many|TRBV10-3|NA|TRBJ2-3
TGTGCCATCAGTGAAGGGGGAACAGGGATCGGCACAGATACGCAGTATTTT
CAISEGGTGIGTDTQYF
>NA|TRBV12-3/TRBV12-4|NA|TRBJ2-4
TGTGCCAGCAGTTTAGCTTACAGGTCCGGCAAAAACATTCAGTACTTC
CASSLAYRSGKNIQYF
>few|TRBV15|TRBD2|TRBJ2-1
TGTGCCACCAGCAGAGCTAGCGGGAGTCTCAATGAGCAGTTCTTC
CATSRASGSLNEQFF
>NA|TRBV3-1|TRBD1|TRBJ1-2
TGTGCCAGCAGCGATAACAGGGGCACGAGCTATGGCTACACCTTC
CASSDNRGTSYGYTF
>few|TRBV5-4|TRBD1|TRBJ2-5
TGTGCCAGCAGCTTGGGGACAGGGGGGGTAGAAGAGACCCAGTACTTC
CASSLGTGGVEETQYF
>NA|TRBV19|TRBD2|TRBJ2-1
TGTGCCAGTAGTATAGATCTGGAACCAGCGGGAGCGAGCAATGAGCAGTTCTTC
CASSIDLEPAGASNEQFF
>NA|TRBV29-1|TRBD1|TRBJ1-1
TGCAGCGTTGAAGATGAGACAGGGGGCGAAGCTTTCTTT
CSVEDETGGEAFF
>few|TRBV7-6|NA|TRBJ2-3
TGTGCCAGCAGCTTATACGTCGGGGGAGATACGCAGTATTTT
CASSLYVGGDTQYF
>few|TRBV27|TRBD1|TRBJ2-3
TGTGCCAGCAGTCGCATACAGGGGGTCGGCACAGATACGCAGTATTTT
CASSRIQGVGTDTQYF
>NA|TRBV13|TRBD2|TRBJ2-1
TGTGCCAGCAGCTCCATGACGAGCGGGAGGGACGAGCAGTTCTTC
CASSSMTSGRDEQFF
>NA|TRBV19|NA|TRBJ2-3
TGTGCCAGTAGTATCCGCCTTACCACAGATACGCAGTATTTT
CASSIRLTTDTQYF
>few|TRBV29-1|TRBD1|TRBJ1-1
TGCAGCGTGACCGGACAGGCGGCAGGTTCTGAAGCTTTCTTT
CSVTGQAAGSEAFF
>NA|TRBV12-3/TRBV12-4|TRBD2|TRBJ2-3
TGTGCCAGCAGTAGGACTAGTTCGGATACGCAGTATTTT
CASSRTSSDTQYF
>many|TRBV7-2|NA|TRBJ2-1
TGTGCCAGCAGCTTGGGGTACACCTACAATGAGCAGTTCTTC
CASSLGYTYNEQFF
>NA|TRBV5-5|NA|TRBJ2-1
TGTGCCAGCAGCTTGGGGTCAGGGACAACCCACAATGAGCAGTTCTTC
CASSLGSGTTHNEQFF